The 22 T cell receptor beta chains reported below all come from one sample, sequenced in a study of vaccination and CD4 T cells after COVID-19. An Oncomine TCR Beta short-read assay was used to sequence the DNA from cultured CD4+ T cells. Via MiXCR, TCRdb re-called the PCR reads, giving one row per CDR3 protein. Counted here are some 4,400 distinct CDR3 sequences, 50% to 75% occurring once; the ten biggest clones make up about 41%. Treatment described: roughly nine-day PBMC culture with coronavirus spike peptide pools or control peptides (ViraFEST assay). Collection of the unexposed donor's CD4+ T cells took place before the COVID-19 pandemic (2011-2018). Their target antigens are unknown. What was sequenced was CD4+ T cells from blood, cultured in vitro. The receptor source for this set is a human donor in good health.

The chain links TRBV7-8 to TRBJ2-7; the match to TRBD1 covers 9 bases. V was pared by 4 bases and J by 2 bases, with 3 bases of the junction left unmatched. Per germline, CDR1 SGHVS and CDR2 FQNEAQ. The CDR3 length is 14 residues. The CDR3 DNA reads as TGTGCCAGCAGCTCAGGGGACAGGGCCTACGAGCAGTACTTC. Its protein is CASSSGDRAYEQYF.

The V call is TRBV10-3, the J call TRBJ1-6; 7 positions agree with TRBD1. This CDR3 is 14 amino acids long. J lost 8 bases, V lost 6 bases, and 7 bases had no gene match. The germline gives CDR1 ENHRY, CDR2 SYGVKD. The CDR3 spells CAISRQGGDSPLHF. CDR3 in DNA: TGTGCCATCAGCCGACAGGGTGGGGATTCACCCCTCCACTTT.

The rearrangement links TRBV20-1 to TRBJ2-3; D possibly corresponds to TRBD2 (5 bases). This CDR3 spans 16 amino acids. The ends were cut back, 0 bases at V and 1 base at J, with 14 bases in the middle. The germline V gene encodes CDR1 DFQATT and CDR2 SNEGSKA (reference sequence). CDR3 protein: CSARDRRKGGTDTQYF. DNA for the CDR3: TGCAGTGCTAGAGATAGGCGTAAGGGAGGCACAGATACGCAGTATTTT.

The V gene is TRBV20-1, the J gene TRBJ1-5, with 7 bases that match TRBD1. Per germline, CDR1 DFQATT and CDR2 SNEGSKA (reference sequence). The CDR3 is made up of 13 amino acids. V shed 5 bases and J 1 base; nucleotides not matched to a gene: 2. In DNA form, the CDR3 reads TGCAGTGCTCGGACAGGAAGCAATCAGCCCCAGCATTTT. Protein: CSARTGSNQPQHF.

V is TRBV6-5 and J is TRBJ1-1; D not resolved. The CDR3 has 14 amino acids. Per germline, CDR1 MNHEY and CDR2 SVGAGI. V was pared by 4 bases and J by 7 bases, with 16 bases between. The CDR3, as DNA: TGTGCCAGCAGTTCTCGGGAGTACAGAGTTGAAGCTTTCTTT. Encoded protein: CASSSREYRVEAFF.

Here the CDR3 DNA reads TGCAGTGCTAGAGATCGGGGGACTGAAGCTTTCTTT. Protein product: CSARDRGTEAFF. The chain links TRBV20-1 to TRBJ1-1, with D possibly TRBD1 on 5 matching bases. Per germline, CDR1 DFQATT and CDR2 SNEGSKA (reference sequence). Trimming took off 0 bases at V and 5 bases at J, with 7 bases between the two ends. The CDR3 has 12 residues.

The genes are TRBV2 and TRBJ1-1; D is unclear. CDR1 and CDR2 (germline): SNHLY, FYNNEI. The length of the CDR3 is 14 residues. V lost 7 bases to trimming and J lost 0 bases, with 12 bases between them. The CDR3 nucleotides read TGTGCCAGCACCCAAGAGGTACTGAACACTGAAGCTTTCTTT. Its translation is CASTQEVLNTEAFF.

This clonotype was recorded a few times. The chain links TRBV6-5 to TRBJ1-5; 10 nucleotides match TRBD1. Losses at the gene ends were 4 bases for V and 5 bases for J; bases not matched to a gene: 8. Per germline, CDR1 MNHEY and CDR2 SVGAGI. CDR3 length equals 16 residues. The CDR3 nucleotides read TGTGCCAGCAGTTCCAACCCGGGACAGGGGTATCAGCCCCAGCATTTT. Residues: CASSSNPGQGYQPQHF.

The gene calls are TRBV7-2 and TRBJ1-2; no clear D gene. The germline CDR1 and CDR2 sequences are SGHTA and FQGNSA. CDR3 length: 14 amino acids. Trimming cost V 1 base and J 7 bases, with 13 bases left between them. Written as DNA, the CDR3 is TGTGCCAGCAGCTTAGGTGTCCAGGCGCGTGGCTACACCTTC. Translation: CASSLGVQARGYTF.

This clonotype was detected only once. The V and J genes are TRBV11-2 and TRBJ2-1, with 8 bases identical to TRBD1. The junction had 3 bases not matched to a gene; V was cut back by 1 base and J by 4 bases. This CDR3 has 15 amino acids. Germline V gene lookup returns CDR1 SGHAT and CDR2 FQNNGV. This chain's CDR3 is CASSLVGQEYNEQFF. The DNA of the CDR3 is TGTGCCAGCAGCTTAGTGGGACAGGAATACAATGAGCAGTTCTTC.

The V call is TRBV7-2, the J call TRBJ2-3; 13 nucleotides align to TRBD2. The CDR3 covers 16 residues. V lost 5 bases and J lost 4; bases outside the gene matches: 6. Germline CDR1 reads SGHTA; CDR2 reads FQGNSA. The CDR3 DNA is TGTGCCAGCAGCCAGACTAGCGGGGGGTTTCCAGATACGCAGTATTTT. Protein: CASSQTSGGFPDTQYF.

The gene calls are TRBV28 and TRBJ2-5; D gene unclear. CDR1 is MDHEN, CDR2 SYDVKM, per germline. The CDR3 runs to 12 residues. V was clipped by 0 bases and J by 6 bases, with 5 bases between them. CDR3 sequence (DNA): TGTGCCAGCAGTTTATGGGGAAAGACCCAGTACTTC. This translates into CASSLWGKTQYF.

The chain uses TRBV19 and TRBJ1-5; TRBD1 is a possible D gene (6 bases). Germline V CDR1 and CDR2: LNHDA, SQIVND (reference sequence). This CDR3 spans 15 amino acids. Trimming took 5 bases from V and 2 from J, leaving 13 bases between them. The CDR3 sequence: CASSPRGGRNQPQHF. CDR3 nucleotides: TGTGCCAGTAGTCCCCGGGGGGGGCGCAATCAGCCCCAGCATTTT.

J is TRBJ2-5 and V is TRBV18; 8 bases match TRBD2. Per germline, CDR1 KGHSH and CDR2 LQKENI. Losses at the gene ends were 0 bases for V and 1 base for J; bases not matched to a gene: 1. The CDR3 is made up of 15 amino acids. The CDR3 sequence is CASSPPSGVQETQYF. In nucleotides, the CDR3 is TGTGCCAGCTCACCACCTAGCGGGGTCCAAGAGACCCAGTACTTC.

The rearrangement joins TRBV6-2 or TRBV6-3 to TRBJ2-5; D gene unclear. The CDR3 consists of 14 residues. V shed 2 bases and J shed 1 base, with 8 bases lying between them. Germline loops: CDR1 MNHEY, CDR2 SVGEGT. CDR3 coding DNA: TGTGCCAGCAGTTACGACGGTCTCCAAGAGACCCAGTACTTC. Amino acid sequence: CASSYDGLQETQYF.

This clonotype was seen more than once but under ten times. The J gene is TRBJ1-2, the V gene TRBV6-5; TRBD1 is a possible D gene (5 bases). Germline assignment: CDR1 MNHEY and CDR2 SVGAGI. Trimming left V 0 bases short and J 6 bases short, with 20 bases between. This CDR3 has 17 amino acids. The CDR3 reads CASSYSISERGPDGYTF. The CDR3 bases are TGTGCCAGCAGTTACTCGATCAGCGAGCGGGGCCCTGATGGCTACACCTTC.

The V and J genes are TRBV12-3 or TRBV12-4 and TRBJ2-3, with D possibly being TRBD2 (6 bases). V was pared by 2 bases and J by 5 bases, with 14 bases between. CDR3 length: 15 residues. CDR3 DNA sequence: TGTGCCAGCAGTTTAACACTAGCTTGGGGAGATACGCAGTATTTT. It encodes CASSLTLAWGDTQYF.

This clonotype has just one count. This CDR3 is CASSESVQEINQPQHF. CDR3 bases: TGCGCCAGCAGTGAGTCGGTACAGGAGATCAATCAGCCCCAGCATTTT. The chain has TRBV10-1 and TRBJ1-5, with D maybe TRBD1 (5 bases). The CDR3 totals 16 residues. The germline gives CDR1 WNHNN, CDR2 SYGVQD (reference sequence). V was clipped by 0 bases and J by 3 bases, with 12 bases between them.

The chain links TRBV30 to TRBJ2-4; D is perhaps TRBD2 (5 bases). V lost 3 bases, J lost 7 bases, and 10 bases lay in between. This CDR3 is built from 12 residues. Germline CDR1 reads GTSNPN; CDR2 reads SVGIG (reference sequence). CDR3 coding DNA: TGTGCCTGGAGCCCACGAGGGAACATTCAGTACTTC. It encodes CAWSPRGNIQYF.

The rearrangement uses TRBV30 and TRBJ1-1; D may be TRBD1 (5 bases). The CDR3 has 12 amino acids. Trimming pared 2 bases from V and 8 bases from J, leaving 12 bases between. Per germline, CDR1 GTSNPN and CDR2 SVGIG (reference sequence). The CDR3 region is CAWSFGTPEAFF. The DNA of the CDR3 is TGTGCCTGGAGTTTCGGGACTCCCGAAGCTTTCTTT.

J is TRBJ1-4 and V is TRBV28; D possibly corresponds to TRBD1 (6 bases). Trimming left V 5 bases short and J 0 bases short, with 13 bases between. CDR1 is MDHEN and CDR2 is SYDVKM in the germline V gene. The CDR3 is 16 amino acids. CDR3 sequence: CASSTPGATTNEKLFF. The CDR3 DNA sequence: TGTGCCAGCAGTACCCCAGGGGCCACAACTAATGAAAAACTGTTTTTT.

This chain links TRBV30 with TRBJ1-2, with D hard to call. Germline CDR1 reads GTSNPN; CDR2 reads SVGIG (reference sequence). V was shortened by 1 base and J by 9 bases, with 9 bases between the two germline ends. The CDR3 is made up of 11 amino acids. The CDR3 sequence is CAWSEPGSYTF. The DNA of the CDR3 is TGTGCCTGGAGTGAGCCTGGGAGCTACACCTTC. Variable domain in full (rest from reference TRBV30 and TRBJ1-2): SQTIHQWPATLVQPVGSPLSLECTVEGTSNPNLYWYRQAAGRGLQLLFYSVGIGQISSEVPQNLSASRPQDRQFILSSKKLLLSDSGFYLCAWSEPGSYTFGSGTRLTVV.